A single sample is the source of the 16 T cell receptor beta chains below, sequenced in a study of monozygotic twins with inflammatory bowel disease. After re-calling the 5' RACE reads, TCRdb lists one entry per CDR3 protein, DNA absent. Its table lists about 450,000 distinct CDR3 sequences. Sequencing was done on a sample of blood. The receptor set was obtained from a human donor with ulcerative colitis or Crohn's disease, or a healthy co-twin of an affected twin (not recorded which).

The chain's CDR3 is CASAENTGELFF. V and J are TRBV7-3 and TRBJ2-2. The CDR3 extends over 12 amino acids. The germline V gene has CDR1 SGHTA and CDR2 FQGTGA.

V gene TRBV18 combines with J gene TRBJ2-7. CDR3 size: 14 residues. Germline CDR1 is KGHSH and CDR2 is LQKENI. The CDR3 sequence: CASSRSGTFYEQYF.

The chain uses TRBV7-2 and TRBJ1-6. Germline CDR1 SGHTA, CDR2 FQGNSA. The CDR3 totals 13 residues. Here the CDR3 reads CASSFGVTSPLHF.

The CDR3 loop reads CASSLGIGGTTEAFF. V gene TRBV5-1 combines with J gene TRBJ1-1; the D call from TCRdb, TRBD1, cannot be confirmed without DNA. The CDR3 covers 15 residues. Germline-derived CDR1 and CDR2 are SGHRS and YFSETQ.

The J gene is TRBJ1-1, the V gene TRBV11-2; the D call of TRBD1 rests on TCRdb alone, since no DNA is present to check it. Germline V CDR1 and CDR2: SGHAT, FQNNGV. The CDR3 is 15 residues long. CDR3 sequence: CASSFTTGYGTEAFF.

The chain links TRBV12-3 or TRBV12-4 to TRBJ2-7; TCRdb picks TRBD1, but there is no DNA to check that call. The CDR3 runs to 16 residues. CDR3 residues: CASSTTGGQIVYEQYF.

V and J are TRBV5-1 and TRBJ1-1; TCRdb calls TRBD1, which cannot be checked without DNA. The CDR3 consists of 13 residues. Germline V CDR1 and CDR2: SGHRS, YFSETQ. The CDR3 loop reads CASKSRENTEAFF.

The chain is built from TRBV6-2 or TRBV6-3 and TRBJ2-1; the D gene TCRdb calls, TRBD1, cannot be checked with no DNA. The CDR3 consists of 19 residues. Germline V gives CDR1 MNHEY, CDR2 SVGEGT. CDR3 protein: CASSYSFRLRDSSYNEQFF.

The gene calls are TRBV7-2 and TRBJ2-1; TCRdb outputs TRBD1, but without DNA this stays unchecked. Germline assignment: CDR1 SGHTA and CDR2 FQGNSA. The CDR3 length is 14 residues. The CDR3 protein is CASTRGQGGYEQFF.

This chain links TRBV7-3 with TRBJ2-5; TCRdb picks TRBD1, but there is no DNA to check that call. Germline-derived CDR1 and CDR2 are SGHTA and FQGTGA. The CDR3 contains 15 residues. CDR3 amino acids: CASSFRDREKETQYF. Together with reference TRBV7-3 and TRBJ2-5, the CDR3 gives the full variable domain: GAGVSQTPSNKVTEKGKYVELRCDPISGHTALYWYRQSLGQGPEFLIYFQGTGAADDSGLPNDRFFAVRPEGSVSTLKIQRTERGDSAVYLCASSFRDREKETQYFGPGTRLLVL.

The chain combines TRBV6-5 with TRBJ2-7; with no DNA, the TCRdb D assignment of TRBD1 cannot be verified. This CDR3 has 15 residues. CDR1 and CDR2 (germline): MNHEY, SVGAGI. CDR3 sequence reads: CASSSEETRGYEQYF.

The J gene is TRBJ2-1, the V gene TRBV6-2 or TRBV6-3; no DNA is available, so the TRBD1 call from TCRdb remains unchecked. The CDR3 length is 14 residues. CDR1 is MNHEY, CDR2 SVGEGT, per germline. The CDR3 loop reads CASVIQPSGGEQFF.

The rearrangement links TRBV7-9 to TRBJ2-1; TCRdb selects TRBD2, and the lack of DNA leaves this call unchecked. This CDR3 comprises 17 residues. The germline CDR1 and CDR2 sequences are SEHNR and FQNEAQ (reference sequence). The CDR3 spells CASSLPGGPNGLNEQFF.

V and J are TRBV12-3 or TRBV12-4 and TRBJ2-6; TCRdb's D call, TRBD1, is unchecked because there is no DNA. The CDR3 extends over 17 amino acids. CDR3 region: CASSPDRGYGVANVLTF.

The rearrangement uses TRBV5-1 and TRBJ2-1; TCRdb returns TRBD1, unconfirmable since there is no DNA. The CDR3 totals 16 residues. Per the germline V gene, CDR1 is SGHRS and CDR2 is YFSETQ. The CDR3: CASSLAPGQGSNEQFF.

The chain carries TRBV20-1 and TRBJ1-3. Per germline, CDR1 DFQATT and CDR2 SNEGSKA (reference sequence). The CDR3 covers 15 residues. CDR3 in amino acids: CSARDLFNNGNTIYF.